This TCR beta chain is from a study of shared T cell receptors in the human thymus. Clones were sequenced by immunoSEQ multiplex PCR, and TCRdb holds only the in-frame ones, with some missing. Of hundreds of thousands of clones listed, around 93% are singletons. V was shortened by 2 bases and J by 4 bases, with 8 bases between the two germline ends. Looked up from germline, CDR1 is LNHNV and CDR2 is YYDKDF (reference sequence). The CDR3 is 13 residues long. The receptor comes from a human donor. The rearrangement uses TRBV15 and TRBJ2-5; D may be TRBD1 (5 bases). The sample was thymocytes. CDR3 coding DNA: TGTGCCACCAGCAGAATCCAGGGAGAGACCCAGTACTTC. Translated: CATSRIQGETQYF.